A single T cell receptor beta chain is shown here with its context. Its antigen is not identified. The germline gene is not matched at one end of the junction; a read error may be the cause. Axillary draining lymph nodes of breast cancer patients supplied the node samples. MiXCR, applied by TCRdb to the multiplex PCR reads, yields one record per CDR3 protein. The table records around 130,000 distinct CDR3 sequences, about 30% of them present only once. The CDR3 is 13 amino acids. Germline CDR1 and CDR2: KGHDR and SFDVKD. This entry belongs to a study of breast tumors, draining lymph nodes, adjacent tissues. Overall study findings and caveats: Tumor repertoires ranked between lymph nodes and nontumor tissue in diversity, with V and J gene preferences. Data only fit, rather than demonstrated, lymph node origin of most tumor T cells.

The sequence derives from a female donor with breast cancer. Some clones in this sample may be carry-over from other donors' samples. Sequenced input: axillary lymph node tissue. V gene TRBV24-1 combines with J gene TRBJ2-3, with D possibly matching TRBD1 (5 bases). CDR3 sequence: CATSRENTGTQYF. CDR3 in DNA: TGTGCCACCAGTAGGGAAAACACAGGTACGCAGTATTTT.